The present T cell receptor (beta chain) was sequenced within a study of beta chain features in type 1 diabetes. Overall study context: The patients were much like the healthy donors in age, gender and cell yields. Sorted cells numbering approximately 110,000,000 were examined across all samples. Study observations and caveats: With patients and controls alike, PCR might favor shorter templates to an equal degree. People with Type 1 diabetes carried modestly yet significantly shorter TCRB CDR3s in all four CD4+ subsets. Compared to healthy donors, patients appeared to have naive, central memory and Treg TCRB repertoires that were more alike.

This clone was detected only a few times. Its target is unknown. The V end was cut by 5 bases, the J end by 8 bases, with 7 bases between. Germline V gene lookup returns CDR1 SGHNT and CDR2 YENEEA. The CDR3 runs to 11 residues. As every portion of the isolated RNA was reverse transcribed, the sequencing read expressed TCRB transcripts. Clones were read by immunoSEQ multiplex PCR, and TCRdb kept only the in-frame ones, dropping some. The data show under 200,000 clones, approximately 9% seen once. The source of this sequence is a young woman with type 1 diabetes. The sample consisted of central memory CD4+ T cells from blood. The rearrangement links TRBV11-3 to TRBJ2-1; D remains ambiguous. This chain's CDR3 is CASSRQYEQFF. In DNA form, the CDR3 reads TGTGCCAGCAGCCGTCAGTATGAGCAGTTCTTC.